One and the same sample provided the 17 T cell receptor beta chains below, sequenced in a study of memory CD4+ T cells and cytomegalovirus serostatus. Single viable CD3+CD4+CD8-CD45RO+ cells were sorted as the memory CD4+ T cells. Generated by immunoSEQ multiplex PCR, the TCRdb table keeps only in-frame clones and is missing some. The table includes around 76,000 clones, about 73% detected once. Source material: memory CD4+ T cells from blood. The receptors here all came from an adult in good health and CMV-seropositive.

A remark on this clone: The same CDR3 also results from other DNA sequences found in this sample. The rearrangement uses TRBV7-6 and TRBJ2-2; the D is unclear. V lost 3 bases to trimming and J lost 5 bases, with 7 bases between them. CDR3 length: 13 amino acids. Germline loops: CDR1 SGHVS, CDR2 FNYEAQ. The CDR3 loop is CASSLSGTGELFF. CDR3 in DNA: TGTGCCAGCAGCTTGTCGGGTACCGGGGAGCTGTTTTTT.

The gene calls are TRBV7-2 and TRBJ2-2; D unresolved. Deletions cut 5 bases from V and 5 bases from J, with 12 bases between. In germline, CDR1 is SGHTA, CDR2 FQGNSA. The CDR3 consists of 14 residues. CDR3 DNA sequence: TGTGCCAGCAGCCCCCGGGCCCTTACCGGGGAGCTGTTTTTT. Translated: CASSPRALTGELFF.

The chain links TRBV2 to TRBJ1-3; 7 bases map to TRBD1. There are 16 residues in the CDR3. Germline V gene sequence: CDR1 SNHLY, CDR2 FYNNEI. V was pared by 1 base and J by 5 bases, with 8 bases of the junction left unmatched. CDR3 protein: CASSEGDRVVRNTIYF. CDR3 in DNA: TGTGCCAGCAGTGAAGGAGACAGGGTTGTTCGAAACACCATATATTTT.

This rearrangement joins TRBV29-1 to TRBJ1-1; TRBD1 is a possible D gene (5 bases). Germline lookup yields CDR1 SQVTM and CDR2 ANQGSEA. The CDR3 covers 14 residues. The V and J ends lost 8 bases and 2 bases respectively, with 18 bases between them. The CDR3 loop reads CSLRDGRRNTEAFF. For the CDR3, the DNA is TGCAGCCTCCGGGACGGCAGGAGAAACACTGAAGCTTTCTTT. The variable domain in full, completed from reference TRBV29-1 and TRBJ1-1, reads SAVISQKPSRDICQRGTSLTIQCQVDSQVTMMFWYRQQPGQSLTLIATANQGSEATYESGFVIDKFPISRPNLTFSTLTVSNMSPEDSSIYLCSLRDGRRNTEAFFGQGTRLTVV.

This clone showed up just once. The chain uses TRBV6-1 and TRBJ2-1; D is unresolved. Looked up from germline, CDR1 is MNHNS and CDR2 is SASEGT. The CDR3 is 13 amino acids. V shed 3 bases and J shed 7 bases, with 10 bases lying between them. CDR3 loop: CASSDPFRNEQFF. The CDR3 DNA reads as TGTGCCAGCAGTGACCCTTTCAGGAATGAGCAGTTCTTC.

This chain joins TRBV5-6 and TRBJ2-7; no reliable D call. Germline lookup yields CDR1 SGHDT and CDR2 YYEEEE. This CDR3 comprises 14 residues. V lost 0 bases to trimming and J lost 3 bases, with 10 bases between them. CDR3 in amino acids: CASSLGPQYYEQYF. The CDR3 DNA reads TGTGCCAGCAGCTTGGGGCCCCAATACTACGAGCAGTACTTC. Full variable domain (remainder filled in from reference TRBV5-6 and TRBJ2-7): DAGVTQSPTHLIKTRGQQVTLRCSPKSGHDTVSWYQQALGQGPQFIFQYYEEEERQRGNFPDRFSGHQFPNYSSELNVNALLLGDSALYLCASSLGPQYYEQYFGPGTRLTVT.

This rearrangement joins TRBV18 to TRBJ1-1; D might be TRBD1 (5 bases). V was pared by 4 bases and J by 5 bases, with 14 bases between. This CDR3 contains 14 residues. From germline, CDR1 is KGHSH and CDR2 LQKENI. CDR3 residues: CASSRVWGETEAFF. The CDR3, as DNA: TGTGCCAGCTCACGGGTGTGGGGGGAGACTGAAGCTTTCTTT.

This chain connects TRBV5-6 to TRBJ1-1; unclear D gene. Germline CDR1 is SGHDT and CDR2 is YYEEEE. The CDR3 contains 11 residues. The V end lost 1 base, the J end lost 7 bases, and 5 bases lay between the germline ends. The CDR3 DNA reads TGTGCCAGCAGCTTGCGCGGTGAAGCTTTCTTT. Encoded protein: CASSLRGEAFF.

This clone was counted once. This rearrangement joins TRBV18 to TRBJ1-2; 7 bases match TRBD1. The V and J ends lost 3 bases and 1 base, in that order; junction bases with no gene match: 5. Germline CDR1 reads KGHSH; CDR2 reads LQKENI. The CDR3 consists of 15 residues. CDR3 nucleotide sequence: TGTGCCAGCTCACCGGGGACAGAACGTAACTATGGCTACACCTTC. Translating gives CASSPGTERNYGYTF.

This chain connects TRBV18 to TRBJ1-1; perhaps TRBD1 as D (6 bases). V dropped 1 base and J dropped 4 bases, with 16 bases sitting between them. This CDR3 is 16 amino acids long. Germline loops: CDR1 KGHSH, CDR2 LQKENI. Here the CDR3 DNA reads TGTGCCAGCTCACCACAGAGGGGGACTGGGGGCACTGAAGCTTTCTTT. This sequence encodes CASSPQRGTGGTEAFF.

CDR3 coding DNA: TGTGCCAGCACTCGGGATAGTGCATCGAATGAGCAGTTCTTC. This sequence encodes CASTRDSASNEQFF. The J gene is TRBJ2-1, the V gene TRBV2; TRBD2 is a possible D gene (5 bases). The V gene's germline CDR1 is SNHLY and CDR2 FYNNEI. Trimming took off 7 bases at V and 7 bases at J, with 17 bases between the two ends. The CDR3 runs 14 residues.

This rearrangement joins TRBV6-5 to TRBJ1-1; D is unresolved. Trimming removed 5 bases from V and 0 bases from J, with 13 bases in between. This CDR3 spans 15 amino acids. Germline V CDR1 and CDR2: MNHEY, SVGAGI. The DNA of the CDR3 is TGTGCCAGCAGTCACCCCGAGGGAATGAACACTGAAGCTTTCTTT. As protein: CASSHPEGMNTEAFF.

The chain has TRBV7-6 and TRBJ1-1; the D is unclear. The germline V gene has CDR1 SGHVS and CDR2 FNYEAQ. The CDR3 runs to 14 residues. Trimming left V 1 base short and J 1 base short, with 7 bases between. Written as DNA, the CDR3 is TGTGCCAGCAGCTTAGGCCCCGCGAACACTGAAGCTTTCTTT. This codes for CASSLGPANTEAFF.

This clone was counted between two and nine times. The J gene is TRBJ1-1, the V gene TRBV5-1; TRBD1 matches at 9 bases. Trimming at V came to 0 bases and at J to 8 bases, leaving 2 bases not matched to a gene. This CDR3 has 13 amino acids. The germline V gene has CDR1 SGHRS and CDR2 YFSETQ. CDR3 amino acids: CASSLATGGEAFF. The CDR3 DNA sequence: TGCGCCAGCAGCTTGGCTACAGGGGGCGAAGCTTTCTTT.

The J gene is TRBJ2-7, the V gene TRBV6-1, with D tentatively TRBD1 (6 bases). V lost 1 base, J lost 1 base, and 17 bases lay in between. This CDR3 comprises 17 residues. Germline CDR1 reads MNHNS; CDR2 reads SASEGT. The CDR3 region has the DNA TGTGCCAGCAGTGAAGTCTTCGGGACATCTATTTCCTACGAGCAGTACTTC. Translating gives CASSEVFGTSISYEQYF.

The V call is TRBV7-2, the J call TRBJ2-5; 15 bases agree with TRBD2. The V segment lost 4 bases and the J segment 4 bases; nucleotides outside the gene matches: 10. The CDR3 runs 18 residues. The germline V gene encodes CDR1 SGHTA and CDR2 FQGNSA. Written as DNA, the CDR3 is TGTGCCAGCAGCTCAGGACTAGCGGGGGGGCCCATGGGAGAGACCCAGTACTTC. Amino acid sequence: CASSSGLAGGPMGETQYF.

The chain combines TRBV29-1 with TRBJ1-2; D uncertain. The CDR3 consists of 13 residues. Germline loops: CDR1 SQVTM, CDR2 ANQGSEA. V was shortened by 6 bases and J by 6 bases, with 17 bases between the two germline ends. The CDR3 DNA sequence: TGCAGCGTCGGCAGCGCCTCTAGAGATGGCTACACCTTC. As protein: CSVGSASRDGYTF.